This is a list of T cell receptor beta chains from one sample in a study of T-cell memory formation after mild COVID-19. MiXCR was run by TCRdb on the 5' RACE reads, yielding one entry per CDR3 protein. Among 250,000 to 350,000 distinct CDR3 sequences listed, about 17% were seen once. Input material: PBMCs or a T cell subset sorted from them (not recorded which). All receptors come from a man between 18 and 29 years old who had mild COVID-19 (a few samples of this study predate the infection). Cell type and time point are not known. CDR3s leave out the opening cysteine and the closing phenylalanine or tryptophan.

>TRBJ2-1|TRBV7-3
ASSRSISGGAYNEQF
>TRBJ2-3|TRBV4-3
ASSPVYGGDTQY
>TRBJ1-5|TRBV19
ASSIETLYQPQH
>TRBJ2-3|TRBV7-9
ASSPLGADTQY
>TRBJ1-2|TRBV7-8
ASSFQSAVYTTNYGYT
>TRBJ2-5|TRBV4-3
ASSQDGGGETQY
>TRBJ1-2|TRBV6-5
ASSRGQGLGYT
>TRBJ1-5|TRBV20-1
SATRGQSNQPQH
>TRBJ2-1|TRBV3-1
ASSHPTSGYNEQF
>TRBJ1-1|TRBV12-3/TRBV12-4
ASSSTGRTEAF
>TRBJ2-7|TRBV12-3/TRBV12-4
ASSLVGSAYEQY
>TRBJ2-3|TRBV7-2
ASSDSVSTDTQY
>TRBJ2-2|TRBV10-2
ASSIAGGPYTGELF
>TRBJ1-5|TRBV4-1
ASSQGWYSNQPQH
>TRBJ1-1|TRBV6-2/TRBV6-3
ASIPRIGTAANTEAF
>TRBJ1-6|TRBV27
ASSLTARLYNSPLH
>TRBJ1-4|TRBV7-9
ASSLPGQGSEKLF
>TRBJ1-6|TRBV7-9
ASSLAGLGSPLH